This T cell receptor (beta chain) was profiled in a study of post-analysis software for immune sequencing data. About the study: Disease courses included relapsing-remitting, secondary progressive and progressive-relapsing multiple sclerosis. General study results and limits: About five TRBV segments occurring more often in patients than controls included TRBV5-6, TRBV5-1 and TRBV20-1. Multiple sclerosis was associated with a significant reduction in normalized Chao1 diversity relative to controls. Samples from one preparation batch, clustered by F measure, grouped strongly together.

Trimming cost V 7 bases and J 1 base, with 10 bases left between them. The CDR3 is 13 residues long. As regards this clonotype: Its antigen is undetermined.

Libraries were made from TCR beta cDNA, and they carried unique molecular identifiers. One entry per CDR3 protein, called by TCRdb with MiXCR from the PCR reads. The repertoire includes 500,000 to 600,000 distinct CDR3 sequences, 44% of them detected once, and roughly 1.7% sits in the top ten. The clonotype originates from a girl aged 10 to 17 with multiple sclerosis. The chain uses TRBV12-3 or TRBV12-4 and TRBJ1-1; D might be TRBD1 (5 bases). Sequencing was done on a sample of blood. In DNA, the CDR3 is TGTGCCAGCAAGCCGACAGAGAACACTGAAGCTTTCTTT. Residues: CASKPTENTEAFF.